These 10 T cell receptor beta chains came from one sample sequenced in a study of vaccination and CD4 T cells after COVID-19. Stated treatment: approximately 11-day PBMC culture with coronavirus spike peptide pools or control peptides (ViraFEST assay). CD4+ T lymphocytes from the unexposed donor were collected before the COVID-19 pandemic (2011-2018). These TCRs are of unknown antigen specificity. The assay that was used to sequence DNA from cultured CD4+ T cells was the Oncomine TCR Beta short-read assay. TCRdb re-derived calls from the PCR reads in MiXCR, one entry per CDR3 protein. The sample yields nearly 4,500 distinct CDR3 sequences, about 28% seen once. Sample: CD4+ T cells from blood, cultured in vitro. The receptor source for this set is a human donor in good health.

The chain recombines TRBV19 with TRBJ2-6; D remains ambiguous. Trimming pared 6 bases from V and 1 base from J, leaving 7 bases between. Germline V lookup: CDR1 LNHDA, CDR2 SQIVND (reference sequence). The CDR3 contains 14 residues. The CDR3 reads CASSIGSGANVLTF. The CDR3 bases are TGTGCCAGTAGCATCGGATCTGGGGCCAACGTCCTGACTTTC.

In its sample, this clonotype was seen a few times. The chain uses TRBV6-2 or TRBV6-3 and TRBJ1-1; D uncertain. The V gene's germline CDR1 is MNHEY and CDR2 SVGEGT. Trimming cost V 0 bases and J 8 bases, with 10 bases left between them. CDR3 length: 13 residues. Written as DNA, the CDR3 is TGTGCCAGCAGTTACTCTACGCCGATAGAAGCTTTCTTT. It specifies CASSYSTPIEAFF.

This clonotype was counted between two and nine times. The rearrangement joins TRBV15 to TRBJ2-7; 11 nucleotides align to TRBD1. The V gene end was trimmed by 0 bases and the J gene end by 0 bases; junction bases not matched to a gene: 7. The germline CDR1 and CDR2 sequences are LNHNV and YYDKDF (reference sequence). CDR3 length equals 18 residues. CDR3 residues: CATSRDVKGTGGSYEQYF. CDR3 nucleotide sequence: TGTGCCACCAGCAGAGATGTTAAAGGGACAGGGGGCTCCTACGAGCAGTACTTC.

In its sample, this clonotype was seen a few times. This rearrangement joins TRBV20-1 to TRBJ1-3; TRBD1 might be the D (6 bases). The CDR3 loop spans 12 amino acids. V lost 6 bases to trimming and J lost 3 bases, with 9 bases between them. Germline CDR1 and CDR2: DFQATT and SNEGSKA (reference sequence). The CDR3 DNA reads as TGCAGTGCCAGGACAGTTGGAAACACCATATATTTT. Its protein is CSARTVGNTIYF.

The chain recombines TRBV6-5 with TRBJ2-7, with 9 positions matching TRBD1. Germline V gene sequence: CDR1 MNHEY, CDR2 SVGAGI. The CDR3 consists of 15 residues. The ends lost 2 bases at V and 2 bases at J; junction bases unmatched: 4. The CDR3 DNA follows: TGTGCCAGCAGTTACCGGGGACAGGGAACCTACGAGCAGTACTTC. It yields the protein CASSYRGQGTYEQYF.

This clonotype has more than one count but fewer than ten. The rearrangement links TRBV6-2 or TRBV6-3 to TRBJ2-7; tentative D call: TRBD1 (6 bases). Trimming removed 2 bases at V and 3 bases at J, with 11 bases between. The length of the CDR3 is 14 residues. Germline CDR1 is MNHEY and CDR2 is SVGEGT. CDR3 region: CASSYPQGDYEQYF. The DNA of the CDR3 is TGTGCCAGCAGTTACCCACAGGGTGACTACGAGCAGTACTTC.

J is TRBJ1-2 and V is TRBV7-2, with a weak D call TRBD1 (6 bases). The germline V gene has CDR1 SGHTA and CDR2 FQGNSA. The CDR3 totals 16 residues. V lost 3 bases to trimming and J lost 2 bases, with 16 bases between them. DNA for the CDR3: TGTGCCAGCAGCTTTACCGGGAGGGGGGCAAACTATGGCTACACCTTC. Its translation is CASSFTGRGANYGYTF.

This clonotype was observed a few times. The chain joins TRBV2 to TRBJ2-3; 7 bases map to TRBD1. Germline CDR1 is SNHLY and CDR2 is FYNNEI. Unmatched junction bases numbered 4, after V lost 3 bases and J lost 4 bases. This CDR3 is 14 amino acids long. The DNA for the CDR3 is TGTGCCAGCAGTGATAGAGGGGGCGCAGATACGCAGTATTTT. Translating it yields CASSDRGGADTQYF.

The V call is TRBV19, the J call TRBJ2-1; D might be TRBD2 (5 bases). The CDR3 extends over 16 amino acids. Per germline, CDR1 LNHDA and CDR2 SQIVND (reference sequence). Trimming removed 3 bases at V and 0 bases at J, with 12 bases between. The CDR3 DNA follows: TGTGCCAGTAGTATCAGGCGCACTAGCTCCTACAATGAGCAGTTCTTC. This encodes CASSIRRTSSYNEQFF.

As concerns this clonotype: A much larger clone is a single base away; this may be a read error. V usage is TRBV7-6 and J usage is TRBJ1-5; 7 nucleotides line up with TRBD1. This CDR3 has 13 amino acids. CDR1 SGHVS and CDR2 FNYEAQ come from the germline V gene. The chain's CDR3 is CAGSPQGSQPQHF. CDR3 nucleotides: TGTGCCGGCAGCCCACAGGGGTCCCAGCCCCAGCATTTT.